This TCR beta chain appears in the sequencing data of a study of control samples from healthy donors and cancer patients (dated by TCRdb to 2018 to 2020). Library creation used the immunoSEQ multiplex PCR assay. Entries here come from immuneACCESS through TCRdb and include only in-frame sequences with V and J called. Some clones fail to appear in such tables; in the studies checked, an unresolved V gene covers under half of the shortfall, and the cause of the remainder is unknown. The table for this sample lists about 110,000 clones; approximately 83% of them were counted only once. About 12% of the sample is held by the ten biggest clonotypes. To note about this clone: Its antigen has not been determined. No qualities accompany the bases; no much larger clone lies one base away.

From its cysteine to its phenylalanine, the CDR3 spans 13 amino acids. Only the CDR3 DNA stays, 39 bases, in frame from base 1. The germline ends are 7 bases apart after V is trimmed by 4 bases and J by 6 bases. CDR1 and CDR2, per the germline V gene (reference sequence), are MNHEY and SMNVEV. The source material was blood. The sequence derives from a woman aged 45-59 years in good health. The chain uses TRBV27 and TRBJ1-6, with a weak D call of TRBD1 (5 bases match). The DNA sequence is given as TGTGCCAGCAGTTGGGACGCTAATTCACCCCTCCACTTT. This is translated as CASSWDANSPLHF.